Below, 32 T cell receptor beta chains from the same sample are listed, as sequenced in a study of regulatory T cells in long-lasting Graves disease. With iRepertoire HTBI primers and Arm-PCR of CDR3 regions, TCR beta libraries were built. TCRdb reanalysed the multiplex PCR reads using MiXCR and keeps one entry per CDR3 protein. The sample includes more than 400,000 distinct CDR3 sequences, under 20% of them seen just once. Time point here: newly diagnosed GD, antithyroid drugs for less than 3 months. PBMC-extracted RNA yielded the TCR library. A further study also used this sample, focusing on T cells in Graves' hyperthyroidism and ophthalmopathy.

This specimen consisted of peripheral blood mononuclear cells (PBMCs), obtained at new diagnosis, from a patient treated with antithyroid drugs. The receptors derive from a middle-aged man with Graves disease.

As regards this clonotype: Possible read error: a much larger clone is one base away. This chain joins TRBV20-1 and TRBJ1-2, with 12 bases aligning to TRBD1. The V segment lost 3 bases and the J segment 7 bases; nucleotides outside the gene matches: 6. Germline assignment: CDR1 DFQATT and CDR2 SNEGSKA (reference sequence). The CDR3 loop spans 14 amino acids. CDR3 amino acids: CSASRDRGLAGYTF. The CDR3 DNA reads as TGCAGTGCTAGCCGGGACAGGGGGCTCGCTGGCTACACCTTC.

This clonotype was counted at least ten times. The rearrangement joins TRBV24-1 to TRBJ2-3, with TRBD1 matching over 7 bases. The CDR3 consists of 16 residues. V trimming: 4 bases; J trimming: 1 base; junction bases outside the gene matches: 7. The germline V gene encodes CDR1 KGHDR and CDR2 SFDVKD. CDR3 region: CATSENRGSRTDTQYF. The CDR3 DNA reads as TGTGCCACCAGTGAGAACAGGGGCTCACGCACAGATACGCAGTATTTT.

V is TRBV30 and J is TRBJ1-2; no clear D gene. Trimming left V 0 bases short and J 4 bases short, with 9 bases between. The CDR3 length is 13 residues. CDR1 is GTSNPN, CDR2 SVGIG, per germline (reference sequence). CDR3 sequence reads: CAWSVQQPYGYTF. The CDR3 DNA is TGTGCCTGGAGTGTACAACAACCCTATGGCTACACCTTC.

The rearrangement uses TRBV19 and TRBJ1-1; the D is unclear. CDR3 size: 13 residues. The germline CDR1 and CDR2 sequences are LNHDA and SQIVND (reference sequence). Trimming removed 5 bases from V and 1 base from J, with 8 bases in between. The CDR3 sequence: CASSQKRNTEAFF. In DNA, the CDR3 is TGTGCCAGTAGTCAAAAGAGGAACACTGAAGCTTTCTTT.

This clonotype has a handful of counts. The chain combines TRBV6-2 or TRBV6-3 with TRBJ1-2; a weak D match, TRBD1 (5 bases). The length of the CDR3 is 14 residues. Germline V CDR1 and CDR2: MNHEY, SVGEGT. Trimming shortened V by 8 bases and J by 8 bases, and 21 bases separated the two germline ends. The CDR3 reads CASRPMDTRGGYTF. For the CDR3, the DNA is TGTGCCAGCCGACCCATGGACACCCGGGGAGGCTACACCTTC.

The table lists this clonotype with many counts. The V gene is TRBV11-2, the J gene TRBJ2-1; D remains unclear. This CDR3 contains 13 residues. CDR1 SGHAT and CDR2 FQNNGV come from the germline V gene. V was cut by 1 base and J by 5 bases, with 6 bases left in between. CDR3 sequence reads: CASSLGLHNEQFF. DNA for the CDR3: TGTGCCAGCAGCTTAGGGCTCCACAATGAGCAGTTCTTC.

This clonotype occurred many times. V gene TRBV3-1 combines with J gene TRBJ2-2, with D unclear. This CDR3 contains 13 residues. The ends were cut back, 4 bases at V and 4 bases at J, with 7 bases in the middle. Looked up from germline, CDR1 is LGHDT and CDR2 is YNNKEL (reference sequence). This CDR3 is CASSRGGTGELFF. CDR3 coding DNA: TGTGCCAGCAGCCGGGGTGGCACCGGGGAGCTGTTTTTT.

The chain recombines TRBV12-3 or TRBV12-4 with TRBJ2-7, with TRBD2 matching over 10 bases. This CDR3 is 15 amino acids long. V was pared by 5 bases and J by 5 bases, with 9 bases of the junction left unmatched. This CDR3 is CASSVLAGGFNEQYF. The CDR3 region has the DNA TGTGCCAGCAGTGTGTTAGCGGGAGGATTCAACGAGCAGTACTTC.

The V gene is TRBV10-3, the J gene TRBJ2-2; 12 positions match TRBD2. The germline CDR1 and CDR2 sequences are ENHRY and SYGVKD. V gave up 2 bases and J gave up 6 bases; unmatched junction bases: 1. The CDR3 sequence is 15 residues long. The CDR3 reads CAISERLAGAGELFF. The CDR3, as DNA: TGTGCCATCAGTGAGAGACTAGCGGGAGCCGGGGAGCTGTTTTTT.

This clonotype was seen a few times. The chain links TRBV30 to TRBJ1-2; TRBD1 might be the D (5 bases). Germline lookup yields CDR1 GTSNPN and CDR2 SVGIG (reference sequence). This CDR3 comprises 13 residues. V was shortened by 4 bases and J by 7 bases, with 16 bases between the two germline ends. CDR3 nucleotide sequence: TGTGCCTGGATCCGTGCGGGGGTCTCTGGCTACACCTTC. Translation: CAWIRAGVSGYTF.

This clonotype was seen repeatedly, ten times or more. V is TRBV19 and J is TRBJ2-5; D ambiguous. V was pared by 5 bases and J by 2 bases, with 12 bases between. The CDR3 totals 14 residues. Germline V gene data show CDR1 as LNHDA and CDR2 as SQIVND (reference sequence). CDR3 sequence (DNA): TGTGCCAGTAGTCCGAGACGGAGACAAGAGACCCAGTACTTC. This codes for CASSPRRRQETQYF. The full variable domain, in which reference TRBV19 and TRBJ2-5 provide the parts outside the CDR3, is DGGITQSPKYLFRKEGQNVTLSCEQNLNHDAMYWYRQDPGQGLRLIYYSQIVNDFQKGDIAEGYSVSREKKESFPLTVTSAQKNPTAFYLCASSPRRRQETQYFGPGTRLLVL.

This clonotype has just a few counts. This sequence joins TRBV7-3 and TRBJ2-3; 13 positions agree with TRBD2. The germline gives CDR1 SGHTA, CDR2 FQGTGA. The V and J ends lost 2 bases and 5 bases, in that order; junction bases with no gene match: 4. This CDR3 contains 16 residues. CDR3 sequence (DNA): TGTGCCAGCAGCTTAGGACTAGCGGGAGCGGTAGATACGCAGTATTTT. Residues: CASSLGLAGAVDTQYF.

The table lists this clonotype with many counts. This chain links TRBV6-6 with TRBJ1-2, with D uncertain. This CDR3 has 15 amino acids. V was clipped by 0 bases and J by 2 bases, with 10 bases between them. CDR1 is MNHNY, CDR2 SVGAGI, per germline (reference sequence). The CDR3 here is CASSYSEVSNYGYTF. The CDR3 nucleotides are TGTGCCAGCAGTTACTCGGAAGTATCGAACTATGGCTACACCTTC.

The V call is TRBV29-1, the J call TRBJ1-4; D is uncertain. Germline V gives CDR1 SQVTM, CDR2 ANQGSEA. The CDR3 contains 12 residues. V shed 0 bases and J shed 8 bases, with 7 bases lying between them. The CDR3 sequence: CSVEDQDEKLFF. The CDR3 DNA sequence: TGCAGCGTTGAAGATCAGGACGAAAAACTGTTTTTT. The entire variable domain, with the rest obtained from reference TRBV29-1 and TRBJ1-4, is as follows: SAVISQKPSRDICQRGTSLTIQCQVDSQVTMMFWYRQQPGQSLTLIATANQGSEATYESGFVIDKFPISRPNLTFSTLTVSNMSPEDSSIYLCSVEDQDEKLFFGSGTQLSVL.

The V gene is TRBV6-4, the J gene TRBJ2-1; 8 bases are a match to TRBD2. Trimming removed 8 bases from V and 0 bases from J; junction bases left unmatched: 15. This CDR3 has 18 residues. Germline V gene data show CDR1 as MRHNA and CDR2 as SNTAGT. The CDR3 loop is CASLRHLSGSFSYNEQFF. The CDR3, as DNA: TGTGCCAGCTTACGACATTTAAGCGGGAGTTTCTCCTACAATGAGCAGTTCTTC.

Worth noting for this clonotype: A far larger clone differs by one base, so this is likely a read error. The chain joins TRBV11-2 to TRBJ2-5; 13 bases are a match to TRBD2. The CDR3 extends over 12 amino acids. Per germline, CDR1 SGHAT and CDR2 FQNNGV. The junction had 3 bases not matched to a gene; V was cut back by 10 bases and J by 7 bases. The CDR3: CATRLAGGTQYF. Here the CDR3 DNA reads TGTGCCACCCGACTAGCGGGAGGGACCCAGTACTTC.

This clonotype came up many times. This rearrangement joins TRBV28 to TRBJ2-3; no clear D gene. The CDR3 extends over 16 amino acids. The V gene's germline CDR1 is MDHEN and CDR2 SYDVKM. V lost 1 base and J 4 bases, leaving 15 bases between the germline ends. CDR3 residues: CASSLLGLRIADTQYF. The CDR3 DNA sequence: TGTGCCAGCAGTTTATTAGGCCTACGGATCGCAGATACGCAGTATTTT.

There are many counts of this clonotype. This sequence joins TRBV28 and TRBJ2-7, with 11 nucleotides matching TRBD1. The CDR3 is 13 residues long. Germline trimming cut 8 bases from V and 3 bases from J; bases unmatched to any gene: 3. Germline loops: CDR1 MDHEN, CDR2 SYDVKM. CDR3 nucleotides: TGTGCCAGCGGGACAGGGGGAAACTACGAGCAGTACTTC. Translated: CASGTGGNYEQYF.

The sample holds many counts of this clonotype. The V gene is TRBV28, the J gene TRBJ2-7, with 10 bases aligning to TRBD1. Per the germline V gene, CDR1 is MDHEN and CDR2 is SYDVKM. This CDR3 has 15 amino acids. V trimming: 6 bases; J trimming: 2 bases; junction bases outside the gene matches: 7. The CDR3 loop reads CASRVDRGYPYEQYF. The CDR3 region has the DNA TGTGCCAGCAGAGTGGACAGGGGGTATCCCTACGAGCAGTACTTC.

The CDR3 loop reads CASSPGTSGRRGELFF. CDR3 DNA: TGTGCCAGCAGCCCGGGGACTAGCGGGAGGCGCGGGGAGCTGTTTTTT. This chain joins TRBV5-6 and TRBJ2-2; 15 bases are shared with TRBD2. The CDR3 runs 16 residues. Germline CDR1 and CDR2: SGHDT and YYEEEE. V shed 4 bases, J shed 7 bases, and the junction held 5 bases outside the gene matches.

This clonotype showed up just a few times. The CDR3 here is CASSPGRFTNTEAFF. The DNA of the CDR3 is TGTGCCAGCAGCCCCGGACGATTTACGAACACTGAAGCTTTCTTT. V and J are TRBV11-2 and TRBJ1-1, with unresolved D. This CDR3 comprises 15 residues. V was shortened by 5 bases and J by 1 base, with 14 bases between the two germline ends. Germline CDR1 SGHAT, CDR2 FQNNGV. The full variable domain, in which reference TRBV11-2 and TRBJ1-1 provide the parts outside the CDR3, is EAGVAQSPRYKIIEKRQSVAFWCNPISGHATLYWYQQILGQGPKLLIQFQNNGVVDDSQLPKDRFSAERLKGVDSTLKIQPAKLEDSAVYLCASSPGRFTNTEAFFGQGTRLTVV.

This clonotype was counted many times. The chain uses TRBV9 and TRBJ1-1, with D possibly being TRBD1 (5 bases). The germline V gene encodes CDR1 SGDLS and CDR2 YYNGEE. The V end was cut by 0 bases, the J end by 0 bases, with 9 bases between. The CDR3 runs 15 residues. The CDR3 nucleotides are TGTGCCAGCAGCGTAGGACAGACCATGAACACTGAAGCTTTCTTT. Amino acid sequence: CASSVGQTMNTEAFF.

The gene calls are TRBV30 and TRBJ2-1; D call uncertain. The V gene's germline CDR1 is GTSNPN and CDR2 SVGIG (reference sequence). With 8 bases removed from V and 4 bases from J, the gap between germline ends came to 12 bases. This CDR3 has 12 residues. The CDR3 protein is CARSEAYNEQFF. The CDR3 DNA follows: TGTGCCCGCTCTGAGGCGTACAATGAGCAGTTCTTC.

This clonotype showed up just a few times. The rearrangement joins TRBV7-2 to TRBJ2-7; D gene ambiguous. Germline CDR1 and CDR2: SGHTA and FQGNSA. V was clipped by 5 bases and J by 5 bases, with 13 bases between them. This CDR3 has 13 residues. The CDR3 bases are TGTGCCAGCAGCCCCAACCTAGGAGACGAGCAGTACTTC. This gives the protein CASSPNLGDEQYF.

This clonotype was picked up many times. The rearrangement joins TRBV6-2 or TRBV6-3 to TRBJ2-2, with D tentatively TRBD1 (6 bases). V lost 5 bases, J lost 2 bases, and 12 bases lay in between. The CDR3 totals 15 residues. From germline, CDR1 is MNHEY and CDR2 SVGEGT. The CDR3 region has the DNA TGTGCCAGCAGTCAAGCTGGGGGCAACACCGGGGAGCTGTTTTTT. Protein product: CASSQAGGNTGELFF.

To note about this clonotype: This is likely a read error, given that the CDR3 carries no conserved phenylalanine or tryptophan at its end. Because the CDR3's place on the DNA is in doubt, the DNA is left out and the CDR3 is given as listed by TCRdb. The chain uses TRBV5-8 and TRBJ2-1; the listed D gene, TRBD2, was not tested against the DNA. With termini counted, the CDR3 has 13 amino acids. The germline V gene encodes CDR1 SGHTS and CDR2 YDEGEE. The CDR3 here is CASSLKFPSGSQL.

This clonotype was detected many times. CDR3 residues: CATSSSGGRSSYNEQFF. The CDR3 bases are TGTGCCACCAGTTCTAGCGGGGGCAGAAGCTCCTACAATGAGCAGTTCTTC. The chain recombines TRBV24-1 with TRBJ2-1; TRBD2 aligns across 10 bases. CDR3 length: 17 amino acids. CDR1 and CDR2 (germline): KGHDR, SFDVKD. V was pared by 6 bases and J by 0 bases, with 7 bases of the junction left unmatched.

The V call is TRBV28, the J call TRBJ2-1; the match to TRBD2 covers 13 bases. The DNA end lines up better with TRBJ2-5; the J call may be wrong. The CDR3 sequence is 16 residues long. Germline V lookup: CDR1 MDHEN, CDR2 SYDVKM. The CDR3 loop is CASSFPLAGGRETQYF. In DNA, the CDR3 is TGTGCCAGCAGTTTCCCACTAGCGGGAGGGCGAGAGACCCAGTACTTC.

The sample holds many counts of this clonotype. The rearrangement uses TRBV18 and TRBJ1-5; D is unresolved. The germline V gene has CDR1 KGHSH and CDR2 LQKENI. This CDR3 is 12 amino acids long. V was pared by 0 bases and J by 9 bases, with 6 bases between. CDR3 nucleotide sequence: TGTGCCAGCTCACCACCGACGGGGCCCCAGCATTTT. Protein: CASSPPTGPQHF.

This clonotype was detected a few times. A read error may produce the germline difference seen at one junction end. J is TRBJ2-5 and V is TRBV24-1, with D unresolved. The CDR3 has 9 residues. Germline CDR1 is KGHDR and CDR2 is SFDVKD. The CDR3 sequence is CATRDRTNF. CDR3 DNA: TGTGCCACCAGGGACCGGACGAACTTC.

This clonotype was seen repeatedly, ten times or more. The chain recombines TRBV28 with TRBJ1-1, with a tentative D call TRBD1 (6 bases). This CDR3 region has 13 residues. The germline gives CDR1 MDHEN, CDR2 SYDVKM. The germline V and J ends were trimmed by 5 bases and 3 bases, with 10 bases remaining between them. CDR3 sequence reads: CASSRQGHTEAFF. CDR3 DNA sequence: TGTGCCAGCAGTCGCCAGGGGCACACTGAAGCTTTCTTT.

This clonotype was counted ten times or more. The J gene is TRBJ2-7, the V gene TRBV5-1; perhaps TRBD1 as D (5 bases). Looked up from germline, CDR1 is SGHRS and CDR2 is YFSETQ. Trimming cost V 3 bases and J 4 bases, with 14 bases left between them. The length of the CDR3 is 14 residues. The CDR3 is CASSSKGRLYEQYF. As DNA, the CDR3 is TGCGCCAGCAGCTCCAAGGGGCGACTGTACGAGCAGTACTTC. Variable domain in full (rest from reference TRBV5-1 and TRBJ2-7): KAGVTQTPRYLIKTRGQQVTLSCSPISGHRSVSWYQQTPGQGLQFLFEYFSETQRNKGNFPGRFSGRQFSNSRSEMNVSTLELGDSALYLCASSSKGRLYEQYFGPGTRLTVT.